This T cell receptor (beta chain) was sequenced in a study of shared clonotypes between healthy human individuals. Looking at the study overall: CD8 memory received one plate per donor, CD8 naive two, CD4 memory three and CD4 naive three.

CDR1 is SGHNT and CDR2 is YYREEE in the germline V gene (reference sequence). Trimming pared 4 bases from V and 4 bases from J, leaving 11 bases between. The CDR3 is 13 residues long. TCRdb keeps only in-frame clones here, not all; method: immunoSEQ multiplex PCR. Found here are about 1 million clones, around 75% of them singletons; the top ten hold about 1.5%. General study points: It was observed that roughly 4.8% of naive CD4 clonotypes were shared across a handful of donors.

In this sample, this clone turned up a few times. Its antigen is as yet unknown. The sample has other DNA sequences that encode this CDR3 too. This receptor was obtained from a man aged 18 to 29 in good health. Sequenced input: memory CD4+ T cells sorted from blood. Subset specified: CD45RA-negative fraction. The chain carries TRBV5-4 and TRBJ1-2, with D possibly matching TRBD1 (6 bases). CDR3 region: CASSPDRSYGYTF. CDR3 nucleotides: TGTGCCAGCAGCCCCGACAGGTCCTATGGCTACACCTTC.